These T cell receptor beta chains were read from a single sample in a study of OX40 agonist ivuxolimab in advanced cancers. TCRdb's table, derived via immunoSEQ multiplex PCR, lists solely in-frame clones and lacks some. The sample lists 57,000 or so clones; 65% to 90% were seen once. Sequenced material: CD4+ or CD8+ T cells sorted from blood, taken in a trial of the OX40 agonist ivuxolimab. These receptors were obtained from an adult with an advanced solid tumor such as melanoma, head and neck, liver or kidney cancer. CDR3s include the opening cysteine and the closing phenylalanine or tryptophan. D genes are given only for firm matches. Clone size, where shown, is once, few, many, or a class for clones that have expanded.

clone size: once; D gene: TRBD2; J gene: TRBJ2-1; V gene: TRBV28; CDR3 DNA: TGTGCCAGCAGTTATACAGGACTAGCGGGAGGTGAGCAGTTCTTC; CDR3 protein: CASSYTGLAGGEQFF
clone size: .; D gene: TRBD1; J gene: TRBJ2-5; V gene: TRBV11-3; CDR3 DNA: TGTGCCAGCAGCTCCCGACAGGGGCCCCAGTACTTC; CDR3 protein: CASSSRQGPQYF
clone size: .; D gene: TRBD1; J gene: TRBJ1-5; V gene: TRBV19; CDR3 DNA: TGTGCCAGTAGCCATCCCGGGTGGACAGGGTATCAGCCCCAGCATTTT; CDR3 protein: CASSHPGWTGYQPQHF
clone size: once; D gene: .; J gene: TRBJ1-1; V gene: TRBV11-2; CDR3 DNA: TGTGCCAGCAGCCCCAAGGCCGGATCAAGTGCTGAAGCTTTCTTT; CDR3 protein: CASSPKAGSSAEAFF
clone size: few; D gene: .; J gene: TRBJ1-1; V gene: TRBV28; CDR3 DNA: TGTGCCAGCGGCCGGGACCGGAGGAACACTGAAGCTTTCTTT; CDR3 protein: CASGRDRRNTEAFF
clone size: .; D gene: TRBD1; J gene: TRBJ2-2; V gene: TRBV5-1; CDR3 DNA: TGCGCCAGCAGCTTGGAACCGGGACAGGGTCGAACCGGGGAGCTGTTTTTT; CDR3 protein: CASSLEPGQGRTGELFF
clone size: .; D gene: TRBD1; J gene: TRBJ1-6; V gene: TRBV5-5; CDR3 DNA: TGTGCCAGCAGCTTGGTATGGGGACAGGGGAATTCACCCCTCCACTTT; CDR3 protein: CASSLVWGQGNSPLHF
clone size: .; D gene: TRBD1; J gene: TRBJ1-2; V gene: TRBV6-6; CDR3 DNA: TGTGCCAGCAGCACAGGGGGCGGCTACACCTTC; CDR3 protein: CASSTGGGYTF
clone size: .; D gene: TRBD2; J gene: TRBJ2-5; V gene: TRBV27; CDR3 DNA: TGTGCCAGCAGTTTATACCCCCAAGGACTAGCGGGACGGGAGACCCAGTACTTC; CDR3 protein: CASSLYPQGLAGRETQYF
clone size: .; D gene: .; J gene: TRBJ1-4; V gene: TRBV19; CDR3 DNA: TGTGCCAGTAGTAATGCCCGGGGAGGGGATGAAAAACTGTTTTTT; CDR3 protein: CASSNARGGDEKLFF
clone size: .; D gene: .; J gene: TRBJ2-7; V gene: TRBV6-5; CDR3 DNA: TGTGCCAGCAGTCCTGGGGCAGCCGAATCCTACGAGCAGTACTTC; CDR3 protein: CASSPGAAESYEQYF
clone size: .; D gene: .; J gene: TRBJ2-7; V gene: TRBV7-2; CDR3 DNA: TGTGCCAGCAGCTTAGGCGGGCCGAACTACGAGCAGTACTTC; CDR3 protein: CASSLGGPNYEQYF
clone size: .; D gene: TRBD1; J gene: TRBJ2-7; V gene: TRBV5-6; CDR3 DNA: TGTGCCAGCAGCTTGGGACAGGGTTCCTACGAGCAGTACTTC; CDR3 protein: CASSLGQGSYEQYF
clone size: .; D gene: TRBD1; J gene: TRBJ1-5; V gene: TRBV7-8; CDR3 DNA: TGTGCCAGCAGCCACAGGGGCGACGGCAATCAGCCCCAGCATTTT; CDR3 protein: CASSHRGDGNQPQHF
clone size: .; D gene: .; J gene: TRBJ1-5; V gene: TRBV19; CDR3 DNA: TGTGCCAGTAGTTTCTCCAGGGGAGACCAGCCCCAGCATTTT; CDR3 protein: CASSFSRGDQPQHF
clone size: .; D gene: .; J gene: TRBJ2-5; V gene: TRBV19; CDR3 DNA: TGTGCCAGTAGTTCAGAACAGGACGGTGGGGACCAGTACTTC; CDR3 protein: CASSSEQDGGDQYF
clone size: .; D gene: .; J gene: TRBJ1-3; V gene: TRBV27; CDR3 DNA: TGTGCCAGCAGTTCAGGGTACTCTGGAAACACCATATATTTT; CDR3 protein: CASSSGYSGNTIYF
clone size: .; D gene: .; J gene: TRBJ2-5; V gene: TRBV5-5; CDR3 DNA: TGTGCCAGCAGCGACTCCGACGGAAAAGAGACCCAGTACTTC; CDR3 protein: CASSDSDGKETQYF
clone size: .; D gene: TRBD2; J gene: TRBJ2-5; V gene: TRBV5-1; CDR3 DNA: TGCGCCAGCAGCTTACTAGCGGGGACCCAAGAGACCCAGTACTTC; CDR3 protein: CASSLLAGTQETQYF
clone size: .; D gene: .; J gene: TRBJ1-5; V gene: TRBV30; CDR3 DNA: TGTGCCTGGAGTGGTCGGGTCGATCAGCCCCAGCATTTT; CDR3 protein: CAWSGRVDQPQHF
clone size: .; D gene: .; J gene: TRBJ2-1; V gene: TRBV5-1; CDR3 DNA: TGCGCCAGCAGCTTGGCCTTTGAGGCGGCCTACAATGAGCAGTTCTTC; CDR3 protein: CASSLAFEAAYNEQFF
clone size: .; D gene: TRBD2; J gene: TRBJ2-5; V gene: TRBV14; CDR3 DNA: TGTGCCAGCAGTTTCGGGACTAGCGGGGGGACCCAGTACTTC; CDR3 protein: CASSFGTSGGTQYF
clone size: .; D gene: .; J gene: TRBJ2-5; V gene: TRBV15; CDR3 DNA: TGTGCCACCAGCAGCTCCGACATTAAAGACAGGAAAGAGACCCAGTACTTC; CDR3 protein: CATSSSDIKDRKETQYF
clone size: .; D gene: TRBD2; J gene: TRBJ2-1; V gene: TRBV5-4; CDR3 DNA: TGTGCCAGCAGCATGGGTCTAGCGGGAGGGCGAGATGAGCAGTTCTTC; CDR3 protein: CASSMGLAGGRDEQFF
clone size: .; D gene: .; J gene: TRBJ1-6; V gene: TRBV7-9; CDR3 DNA: TGTGCCAGCAGCTTAGCGATGGGGGGGCCTTCACCCCTCCACTTT; CDR3 protein: CASSLAMGGPSPLHF
clone size: .; D gene: .; J gene: TRBJ1-2; V gene: TRBV5-6; CDR3 DNA: TGTGCCAGCAGCTTACAGGGCACCGTGGCTAACTATGGCTACACCTTC; CDR3 protein: CASSLQGTVANYGYTF
clone size: .; D gene: .; J gene: TRBJ2-1; V gene: TRBV7-3; CDR3 DNA: TGTGCCAGCAGCTCATCTGGAGAGCAGTTCTTC; CDR3 protein: CASSSSGEQFF
clone size: .; D gene: TRBD1; J gene: TRBJ2-7; V gene: TRBV13; CDR3 DNA: TGTGCCAGCAGCTTAACAGGGGGCTACGAGCAGTACTTC; CDR3 protein: CASSLTGGYEQYF
clone size: .; D gene: TRBD1; J gene: TRBJ2-1; V gene: TRBV7-9; CDR3 DNA: TGTGCCAGCAGCTTCGAGACAGGGGGCCTAAACAATGAGCAGTTCTTC; CDR3 protein: CASSFETGGLNNEQFF
clone size: .; D gene: .; J gene: TRBJ1-2; V gene: TRBV28; CDR3 DNA: TGTGCCAGCACCTCCCTGGGCAGGGAGAACTATGGCTACACCTTC; CDR3 protein: CASTSLGRENYGYTF
clone size: .; D gene: TRBD2; J gene: TRBJ2-1; V gene: TRBV15; CDR3 DNA: TGTGCCACCAGCGGGAGCGGGAGGGAATATGAGCAGTTCTTC; CDR3 protein: CATSGSGREYEQFF
clone size: .; D gene: .; J gene: TRBJ1-4; V gene: TRBV19; CDR3 DNA: TGTGCCAGTAGTGTTTTTGCAACTAATGAAAAACTGTTTTTT; CDR3 protein: CASSVFATNEKLFF
clone size: .; D gene: .; J gene: TRBJ2-1; V gene: TRBV4-1; CDR3 DNA: TGCGCCAGCAGCCAAGGACAGCAGTACAATGAGCAGTTCTTC; CDR3 protein: CASSQGQQYNEQFF
clone size: .; D gene: .; J gene: TRBJ2-7; V gene: TRBV7-3; CDR3 DNA: TGTGCCAGCAGCTTAAATCGGGACTACGAGCAGTACTTC; CDR3 protein: CASSLNRDYEQYF
clone size: .; D gene: TRBD2; J gene: TRBJ2-3; V gene: TRBV5-1; CDR3 DNA: TGCGCCAGCAGCCTACTACTAGCGGGAGCAACTAGCACAGATACGCAGTATTTT; CDR3 protein: CASSLLLAGATSTDTQYF
clone size: .; D gene: .; J gene: TRBJ1-1; V gene: TRBV10-3; CDR3 DNA: TGTGCCATCACCCACCACCGGGAAGCGATGAACACTGAAGCTTTCTTT; CDR3 protein: CAITHHREAMNTEAFF
clone size: .; D gene: .; J gene: TRBJ2-3; V gene: TRBV5-4; CDR3 DNA: TGTGCCAGCAGCTTACGGGGGGCCACAGATACGCAGTATTTT; CDR3 protein: CASSLRGATDTQYF
clone size: few; D gene: TRBD1; J gene: TRBJ1-3; V gene: TRBV5-1; CDR3 DNA: TGCGCCAGCAGCTCGGACAGGGTCTCTGGAAACACCATATATTTT; CDR3 protein: CASSSDRVSGNTIYF
clone size: .; D gene: .; J gene: TRBJ2-3; V gene: TRBV15; CDR3 DNA: TGTGCCACCAGCAGAGATATACGGGGTGGGACAGATACGCAGTATTTT; CDR3 protein: CATSRDIRGGTDTQYF
clone size: .; D gene: .; J gene: TRBJ2-2; V gene: TRBV10-1; CDR3 DNA: TGCGCCAGCAGCCCCCTGGGAGGGGGGTCCTCAGCGGCCAACACCGGGGAGCTGTTTTTT; CDR3 protein: CASSPLGGGSSAANTGELFF
clone size: .; D gene: TRBD2; J gene: TRBJ2-7; V gene: TRBV6-1; CDR3 DNA: TGTGCCAGCAGTCCCCGCGGGGGTACGTTGTACGAGCAGTACTTC; CDR3 protein: CASSPRGGTLYEQYF
clone size: once; D gene: TRBD1; J gene: TRBJ1-4; V gene: TRBV18; CDR3 DNA: TGTGCCAGCTCACTTATACAGGGGGCTTCTAATGAAAAACTGTTTTTT; CDR3 protein: CASSLIQGASNEKLFF
clone size: .; D gene: .; J gene: TRBJ2-3; V gene: TRBV6-5; CDR3 DNA: TGTGCCAGCAGTTATTTAGATACGCAGTATTTT; CDR3 protein: CASSYLDTQYF
clone size: few; D gene: .; J gene: TRBJ2-7; V gene: TRBV21-1; CDR3 DNA: TGTGCCAGCAGCAAAGGAGAGTCCGCCATACGAGCCTACGAGCAGTACTTC; CDR3 protein: CASSKGESAIRAYEQYF
clone size: .; D gene: .; J gene: TRBJ1-2; V gene: TRBV6-5; CDR3 DNA: TGTGCCAGCAGTAGCAGGGCTTACTATGGCTACACCTTC; CDR3 protein: CASSSRAYYGYTF
clone size: .; D gene: .; J gene: TRBJ1-1; V gene: TRBV28; CDR3 DNA: TGTGCCAGCATTCCCCAGGTACTTGAAGCTTTCTTT; CDR3 protein: CASIPQVLEAFF
clone size: .; D gene: .; J gene: TRBJ2-5; V gene: TRBV30; CDR3 DNA: TGTGCCTGGAGTGTACGGGTTGGGGGCGGTGAGACCCAGTACTTC; CDR3 protein: CAWSVRVGGGETQYF
clone size: .; D gene: .; J gene: TRBJ1-3; V gene: TRBV6-5; CDR3 DNA: TGTGCCAGCAGGCGTCGGTCTGGAAACACCATATATTTT; CDR3 protein: CASRRRSGNTIYF
clone size: .; D gene: .; J gene: TRBJ2-7; V gene: TRBV27; CDR3 DNA: TGTGCCAGCAGCCGACTAGGGAACTACGAGCAGTACTTC; CDR3 protein: CASSRLGNYEQYF
clone size: .; D gene: .; J gene: TRBJ2-1; V gene: TRBV18; CDR3 DNA: TGTGCCAGCTCACCACGGGATTCTTGGAGGGGGAACAATGAGCAGTTCTTC; CDR3 protein: CASSPRDSWRGNNEQFF
clone size: .; D gene: .; J gene: TRBJ1-5; V gene: TRBV23-1; CDR3 DNA: TGCGCCAGCAGTCAATTACAGCGCTATAGCAATCAGCCCCAGCATTTT; CDR3 protein: CASSQLQRYSNQPQHF
clone size: few; D gene: .; J gene: TRBJ2-5; V gene: TRBV14; CDR3 DNA: TGTGCCAGCAGCCTTGATTATGGGTGGGGAGGAGAGACCCAGTACTTC; CDR3 protein: CASSLDYGWGGETQYF
clone size: .; D gene: .; J gene: TRBJ2-3; V gene: TRBV5-4; CDR3 DNA: TGTGCCAGCAGCGGGGGGGGCAACACGCAGTATTTT; CDR3 protein: CASSGGGNTQYF
clone size: .; D gene: TRBD2; J gene: TRBJ2-3; V gene: TRBV19; CDR3 DNA: TGTGCCAGTAGTCTCCGACTAGCGGGAGGTCAGACAGATACGCAGTATTTT; CDR3 protein: CASSLRLAGGQTDTQYF
clone size: .; D gene: .; J gene: TRBJ2-3; V gene: TRBV6-1; CDR3 DNA: TGTGCCAGCAGGACCAGGGTCGCCGCAGATACGCAGTATTTT; CDR3 protein: CASRTRVAADTQYF
clone size: once; D gene: .; J gene: TRBJ1-2; V gene: TRBV6-1; CDR3 DNA: TGTGCCAGTTACAGCTATGGCTACACCTTC; CDR3 protein: CASYSYGYTF
clone size: .; D gene: .; J gene: TRBJ1-1; V gene: TRBV6-6; CDR3 DNA: TGTGCCAGCAGTTACGAGGCCAGCAACACTGAAGCTTTCTTT; CDR3 protein: CASSYEASNTEAFF